This TCR beta chain comes out of a study of regulatory T cells in long-lasting Graves disease (dated by TCRdb to the early 2020s). About the study as a whole: Persistent Graves' disease meant more than 5 years of antithyroid drug treatment with TSH receptor autoantibodies that stayed positive. Persistent Graves' disease patients in the clinical cohort had taken antithyroid drugs for approximately 9.5 years on average. A total of roughly 35 samples underwent TCR sequencing: about 13 from persistent and around 20 from newly diagnosed Graves' disease patients. The study was registered as a clinical trial and conducted in China. Patients with persistent Graves' disease were compared with patients with newly diagnosed Graves' disease using TCR sequencing and RNA sequencing of peripheral blood. Findings and caveats that apply to the study as a whole: A larger number of public clonotypes was shared among persistent patients (approximately 3,000) than among newly diagnosed patients (roughly 1,000). The study examined only peripheral blood because the primary lesion, thyroid tissue, could not be accessed. Persistent disease showed preferential use of TRBV28, TRBJ1-2 and TRBJ2-5, whereas newly diagnosed disease favored TRBV20-1 and TRBJ2-1. Sequencing and analysis were limited to the TCR beta chain. The authors acknowledged the small sample size as a limitation that may reduce accuracy. Compared with newly diagnosed patients, patients with persistent Graves' disease had lower TCR Shannon entropy and fewer highly expanded clones, which suggests clonal expansion.

Per the publication, the time point label means: persistent/refractory GD, antithyroid drugs over 5 years with positive TRAb. For both TCR sequencing and RNA sequencing, RNA was extracted from PBMCs using TRIzol. The diagnosis of Graves' disease followed American Thyroid Association guidelines. The patients came from an endocrinology department in Xi'an, China. Each patient gave 9 to 10 milliliters of peripheral blood, collected in an EDTA anticoagulant tube. Ficoll Paque Plus density gradient separation was used to isolate PBMCs, and no further T cell sorting was done. An Agilent 2100 Bioanalyzer and agarose gel were used to check RNA quality, while a NanoDrop 2000 measured RNA concentration. This clonotype was seen ten or more times. This receptor's antigen is unknown. No clone much larger than this one lies a single base away; base qualities are absent. Receptors were amplified or captured by multiplex PCR. Sequencing took place on an Illumina HiSeq 4000. TCR beta libraries were built with iRepertoire HTBI primers and Arm-PCR amplification of CDR3 regions. Before sequencing, the PCR products underwent gel purification. On the study's bioinformatics: Gene usage analysis of CDR3 amino acid clonotypes relied on the roughly 60 TRBV and 14 TRBJ segments identified across samples. COPE and FqMerger were used to merge filtered high-quality paired reads into contigs. BLAST was used to align contigs to IMGT TRBV, TRBD and TRBJ reference genes, and CDR3 was defined according to IMGT. Clonotypes above 0.1% frequency were classified as highly expanded clones. Shannon entropy was used to measure repertoire diversity, and the Gini coefficient was used to measure V-J evenness. A clonotype was considered public if more than one individual shared it. Starting from the raw public reads, TCRdb applied fastp trimming at Q25, assembled clones with MiXCR and retained in-frame beta chains. Rows with a matching CDR3 protein are joined into one entry that keeps the most common DNA and genes. None of the V and J calls come from the authors' own analysis; TCRdb made them. The sample table contains a few hundred thousand distinct CDR3 sequences; only one count was recorded for around a fifth of them. The leading ten clones occupy roughly 7% of the sample.

The germline V gene yields MDHEN for CDR1 and SYDVKM for CDR2. There are 15 amino acids in the CDR3, from cysteine to phenylalanine inclusive. The DNA shown is the 45-base CDR3, in frame from base 1. Trimming leaves V shorter by 4 bases and J shorter by 7 bases, with the junction holding 8 bases beyond the gene matches. The chain is assembled from TRBV28 and TRBJ1-5; the junction holds 9 bases that match TRBD1. Here the sequenced sample was peripheral blood mononuclear cells (PBMCs), taken when the disease was refractory, from a patient treated with antithyroid drugs. The receptor comes from a female donor with Graves disease. This receptor has the CDR3 CASSSRTGVRQPQHF. The sequence in DNA is TGTGCCAGCAGTTCAAGGACAGGGGTGAGGCAGCCCCAGCATTTT.